The source of this T cell receptor beta chain is a study of T cells in Graves' hyperthyroidism and ophthalmopathy. Study-wide results and caveats: Expanded thyroid clonotypes (above 0.001) were mostly also found in blood. Stable hyperthyroidism and ophthalmopathy were separated using 13 V-J signatures.

Not enrolled were patients with uncontrolled infection, other autoimmune disease, pregnancy or lactation. This sample holds PBMCs from roughly 10 ml fresh peripheral blood. Only a few counts were recorded for this clonotype. Its antigen is undetermined. Relative to the germline gene, one junction end is altered; a read error may explain this. From RNA transcripts, TCR beta CDR3 regions were amplified. Initially, a first-round RT-PCR of the TCR CDR3 employed the HTBI primer set. Via MiXCR, TCRdb re-called the multiplex PCR reads, giving one row per CDR3 protein. This table has about 200,000 distinct CDR3 sequences, less than 20% appearing once. This TCR came from a woman aged 50 to 65 with Graves' hyperthyroidism. Sequencing was carried out using blood.

The CDR3 here is CASSQGLTVQEAQYF. In DNA, the CDR3 is TGCGCCAGCAGCCAGGGTTTGACAGTACAAGAGGCCCAGTACTTC. This chain connects TRBV4-1 to TRBJ2-5; D is possibly TRBD1 (5 bases). Germline V gene sequence: CDR1 MGHRA, CDR2 YSYEKL. This CDR3 is built from 15 residues.